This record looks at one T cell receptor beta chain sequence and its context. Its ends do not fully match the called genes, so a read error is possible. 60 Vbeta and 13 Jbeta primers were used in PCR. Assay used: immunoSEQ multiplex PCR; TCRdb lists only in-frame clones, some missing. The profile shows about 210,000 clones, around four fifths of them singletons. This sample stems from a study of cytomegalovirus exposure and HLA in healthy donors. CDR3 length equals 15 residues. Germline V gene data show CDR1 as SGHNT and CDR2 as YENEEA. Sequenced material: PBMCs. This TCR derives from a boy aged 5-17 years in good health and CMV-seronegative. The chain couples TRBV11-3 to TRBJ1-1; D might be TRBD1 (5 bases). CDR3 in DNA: TGTGCCAGCTGCTTGGGGGGAGGGATGAACACTGAAGCTTTCTTT. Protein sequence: CASCLGGGMNTEAFF. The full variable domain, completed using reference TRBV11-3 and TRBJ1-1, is EAGVVQSPRYKIIEKKQPVAFWCNPISGHNTLYWYLQNLGQGPELLIRYENEEAVDDSQLPKDRFSAERLKGVDSTLKIQPAELGDSAVYLCASCLGGGMNTEAFFGQGTRLTVV.